One and the same sample provided the 22 T cell receptor beta chains below, sequenced in a study of Graves' ophthalmopathy and Graves' hyperthyroidism. The authors amplified TCR beta CDR3 regions, and they did so from RNA transcripts for repertoire sequencing. First-round RT-PCR employed HTBI primers, with a second-round multiplex PCR after it. Each CDR3 protein gets one entry after TCRdb re-called the multiplex PCR reads with MiXCR. The sample comprises around 1,200,000 distinct CDR3 sequences, about two fifths of which are singletons, and more than 9.5% rests with the top ten. Sequencing used peripheral blood or thyroid tissue (not recorded which). The source of these receptors is an adult man with Graves' hyperthyroidism.

The chain employs TRBV25-1 and TRBJ2-1; D uncertain. Trimming shortened V by 8 bases and J by 7 bases, and 6 bases separated the two germline ends. This CDR3 has 10 residues. Germline assignment: CDR1 MGHDK and CDR2 SYGVNS. The CDR3 protein is CASQRNEQFF. Written as DNA, the CDR3 is TGTGCCAGCCAGAGGAATGAGCAGTTCTTC.

V and J are TRBV5-1 and TRBJ2-7; 9 bases are a match to TRBD2. The CDR3 loop spans 15 amino acids. J lost 7 bases, V lost 0 bases, and 8 bases had no gene match. CDR1 and CDR2 (germline): SGHRS, YFSETQ. CDR3 region: CASSLGSGGVREQYF. CDR3 DNA: TGCGCCAGCAGCTTGGGTAGCGGGGGAGTGAGGGAGCAGTACTTC.

This clonotype was recorded many times. The J gene is TRBJ2-7, the V gene TRBV7-8; D is possibly TRBD1 (5 bases). CDR3 length equals 16 residues. The V and J ends lost 1 base and 0 bases respectively, with 13 bases between them. The germline CDR1 and CDR2 sequences are SGHVS and FQNEAQ. CDR3 coding DNA: TGTGCCAGCAGCTTAGTCGACTGGGGCAGCTCCTACGAGCAGTACTTC. This translates into CASSLVDWGSSYEQYF.

Concerning this clonotype itself: A much larger clone differs by one base, so this may be a read error. V and J are TRBV7-9 and TRBJ1-1; TRBD1 might be the D (5 bases). V was trimmed by 2 bases and J by 4 bases, leaving 20 bases between them. The CDR3 spans 17 residues. In germline, CDR1 is SEHNR, CDR2 FQNEAQ (reference sequence). Written as DNA, the CDR3 is TGTGCCAGCAGCTTATATCTTGGTAACCGGGGGAGCACTGAAGCTTTCTTT. Translation gives CASSLYLGNRGSTEAFF.

This clonotype appeared a few times. A much larger clone sits a single nucleotide away, making a read error possible. The CDR3 is CASSDKPSGGGQPQHF. For the CDR3, the DNA is TGTGCCAGCAGTGACAAGCCCTCAGGGGGAGGTCAGCCCCAGCATTTT. The chain joins TRBV2 to TRBJ1-5, with 7 bases lining up with TRBD1. In germline, CDR1 is SNHLY, CDR2 FYNNEI. The junction had 11 bases not matched to a gene; V was cut back by 3 bases and J by 6 bases. There are 16 residues in the CDR3.

V and J are TRBV7-7 and TRBJ2-7, with TRBD2 matching over 10 bases. V dropped 5 bases and J dropped 6; count of bases not matched to a gene: 19. This CDR3 has 18 residues. CDR1 and CDR2 (germline): SSHAT, FNYEAQ (reference sequence). In DNA form, the CDR3 reads TGTGCCAGCAGCCCGTCCGGGACTAGCGTCTCGGCAGCTCCCGAGCAGTACTTC. This translates into CASSPSGTSVSAAPEQYF.

This clonotype was recorded many times. The V and J genes are TRBV7-3 and TRBJ2-7; weak D call: TRBD1 (5 bases). Germline assignment: CDR1 SGHTA and CDR2 FQGTGA. There are 14 residues in the CDR3. Trimming left V 2 bases short and J 1 base short, with 9 bases between. CDR3 coding DNA: TGTGCCAGCAGCTTATCGCAGGGATCCTACGAGCAGTACTTC. Its protein product is CASSLSQGSYEQYF. Complete variable domain (other parts from reference TRBV7-3 and TRBJ2-7): GAGVSQTPSNKVTEKGKYVELRCDPISGHTALYWYRQSLGQGPEFLIYFQGTGAADDSGLPNDRFFAVRPEGSVSTLKIQRTERGDSAVYLCASSLSQGSYEQYFGPGTRLTVT.

The chain is built from TRBV29-1 and TRBJ1-2; 7 positions match TRBD1. V lost 6 bases to trimming and J lost 8 bases; unmatched junction nucleotides: 9. The CDR3 length is 12 residues. Germline V gene lookup returns CDR1 SQVTM and CDR2 ANQGSEA. CDR3 sequence: CSVPRGARGYTF. The DNA for the CDR3 is TGCAGCGTCCCCAGGGGGGCTCGAGGCTACACCTTC.

As regards this clonotype: This CDR3 is missing its conserved last phenylalanine or tryptophan, likely due to a read error. Because the CDR3's place on the DNA is in doubt, the DNA is left out and the CDR3 is given as listed by TCRdb. The chain combines TRBV7-2 with TRBJ2-5; the table's D call TRBD1 went unverified against the DNA. CDR1 and CDR2 from the germline V gene are SGHTA and FQGNSA. Including both end residues, the CDR3 is 16 amino acids long. CDR3 sequence: CASSSSRTGIGYTFGS.

There are many counts of this clonotype. The chain carries TRBV7-8 and TRBJ1-5; D call uncertain. The CDR3 loop spans 15 amino acids. The germline V gene encodes CDR1 SGHVS and CDR2 FQNEAQ. V shed 1 base and J shed 7 bases, with 14 bases lying between them. In nucleotides, the CDR3 is TGTGCCAGCAGCTTAGGTAGCCAGGAGTCCCAGCCCCAGCATTTT. Residues: CASSLGSQESQPQHF.

In this sample, this clonotype turned up many times. The chain combines TRBV7-9 with TRBJ2-5; D gene uncertain. CDR1 SEHNR and CDR2 FQNEAQ come from the germline V gene (reference sequence). V gave up 5 bases and J gave up 4 bases, with 14 bases separating them. CDR3 length: 14 amino acids. The CDR3 loop reads CASSVVEETETQYF. Here the CDR3 DNA reads TGTGCCAGCAGCGTGGTGGAAGAGACAGAGACCCAGTACTTC.

This clonotype was observed at least ten times. The chain uses TRBV2 and TRBJ1-5, with unresolved D. Germline lookup yields CDR1 SNHLY and CDR2 FYNNEI. The CDR3 runs to 13 residues. Trimming took 3 bases from V and 7 from J, leaving 10 bases between them. The CDR3 DNA reads as TGTGCCAGCAGTGAGTTAGCGAGACAGCCCCAGCATTTT. Amino acid sequence: CASSELARQPQHF.

This clonotype was recorded at least ten times. The chain combines TRBV11-1 with TRBJ2-5; 8 nucleotides align to TRBD1. This CDR3 spans 16 amino acids. V dropped 5 bases and J dropped 7; count of bases not matched to a gene: 15. In germline, CDR1 is SGHAT, CDR2 FQDESV (reference sequence). The CDR3 region is CASSRAEDRVLSTQYF. CDR3 DNA: TGTGCCAGCAGCAGAGCGGAGGACAGGGTTCTCTCGACCCAGTACTTC.

Only a few counts were recorded for this clonotype. The chain employs TRBV7-2 and TRBJ2-5; 10 nucleotides match TRBD1. Germline trimming cut 0 bases from V and 9 bases from J; bases unmatched to any gene: 4. In germline, CDR1 is SGHTA, CDR2 FQGNSA. CDR3 length: 14 amino acids. CDR3 residues: CASSLAGQGSAQYF. The CDR3 bases are TGTGCCAGCAGCTTAGCGGGACAGGGGAGTGCCCAGTACTTC.

Many counts were recorded for this clonotype. V is TRBV6-5 and J is TRBJ1-5; D might be TRBD1 (5 bases). There are 14 residues in the CDR3. Looked up from germline, CDR1 is MNHEY and CDR2 is SVGAGI. Trimming removed 7 bases at V and 5 bases at J, with 15 bases between. The CDR3 loop is CASKPAGGYQPQHF. The CDR3 bases are TGTGCCAGCAAACCTGCTGGGGGTTATCAGCCCCAGCATTTT.

The J gene is TRBJ2-5, the V gene TRBV20-1, with D possibly TRBD2 on 6 matching bases. The CDR3 is made up of 14 amino acids. Germline CDR1 is DFQATT and CDR2 is SNEGSKA (reference sequence). Trimming stripped 6 bases from V and 5 bases from J, with 19 bases between. The CDR3 DNA follows: TGCAGTGCCACCAGTCGCGGGACGGCGGAGACCCAGTACTTC. Translated: CSATSRGTAETQYF.

This sequence joins TRBV10-3 and TRBJ2-7; 8 bases are shared with TRBD1. The CDR3 consists of 13 residues. V lost 6 bases to trimming and J lost 4 bases; unmatched junction nucleotides: 5. From germline, CDR1 is ENHRY and CDR2 SYGVKD. DNA for the CDR3: TGTGCCATCAGCTCGACAGGGGTGTACGAGCAGTACTTC. Translation gives CAISSTGVYEQYF.

V gene TRBV10-3 combines with J gene TRBJ2-5; D remains ambiguous. Germline V gene data show CDR1 as ENHRY and CDR2 as SYGVKD. V lost 7 bases to trimming and J lost 7 bases, with 10 bases between them. The CDR3 is made up of 11 amino acids. CDR3 protein: CAITPTWTQYF. The CDR3, as DNA: TGTGCCATCACCCCGACATGGACCCAGTACTTC.

This clonotype was seen a handful of times. V and J are TRBV9 and TRBJ1-4, with unresolved D. Deletions cut 5 bases from V and 6 bases from J, with 17 bases between. The germline V gene encodes CDR1 SGDLS and CDR2 YYNGEE. The CDR3 spans 15 residues. The CDR3 here is CASSTGPEWHEKLFF. In DNA form, the CDR3 reads TGTGCCAGCAGTACCGGGCCCGAATGGCATGAAAAACTGTTTTTT.

Ten or more counts support this clonotype. This chain uses TRBV5-8 with TRBJ1-1; TRBD1 is a possible D gene (6 bases). CDR3 length: 14 residues. Germline assignment: CDR1 SGHTS and CDR2 YDEGEE. The V gene lost 3 bases and the J gene lost 1 base, with 10 bases spanning the gap. CDR3 loop: CASSSLDRNTEAFF. In DNA, the CDR3 is TGTGCCAGCAGCTCGTTGGACAGGAACACTGAAGCTTTCTTT.

This clonotype was seen at least ten times. CDR3 sequence reads: CASSQDRIGGNEQYF. As DNA, the CDR3 is TGTGCCAGCAGCCAAGATAGGATCGGGGGAAACGAGCAGTACTTC. The chain employs TRBV14 and TRBJ2-7; possibly TRBD2 for D (6 bases). The germline V gene encodes CDR1 SGHDN and CDR2 FVKESK. The CDR3 has 15 amino acids. V dropped 0 bases and J dropped 5 bases, with 14 bases sitting between them.

This clonotype was detected many times. The chain uses TRBV15 and TRBJ1-2; tentatively, D is TRBD1 (6 bases). The CDR3 runs to 13 residues. CDR1 LNHNV and CDR2 YYDKDF come from the germline V gene (reference sequence). Between the trimmed V and J ends, which lost 5 bases and 8 bases, there was a span of 15 bases. CDR3 nucleotides: TGTGCCACCAGCGGAAACAGGGACGGGGGCTACACCTTC. Translation: CATSGNRDGGYTF.